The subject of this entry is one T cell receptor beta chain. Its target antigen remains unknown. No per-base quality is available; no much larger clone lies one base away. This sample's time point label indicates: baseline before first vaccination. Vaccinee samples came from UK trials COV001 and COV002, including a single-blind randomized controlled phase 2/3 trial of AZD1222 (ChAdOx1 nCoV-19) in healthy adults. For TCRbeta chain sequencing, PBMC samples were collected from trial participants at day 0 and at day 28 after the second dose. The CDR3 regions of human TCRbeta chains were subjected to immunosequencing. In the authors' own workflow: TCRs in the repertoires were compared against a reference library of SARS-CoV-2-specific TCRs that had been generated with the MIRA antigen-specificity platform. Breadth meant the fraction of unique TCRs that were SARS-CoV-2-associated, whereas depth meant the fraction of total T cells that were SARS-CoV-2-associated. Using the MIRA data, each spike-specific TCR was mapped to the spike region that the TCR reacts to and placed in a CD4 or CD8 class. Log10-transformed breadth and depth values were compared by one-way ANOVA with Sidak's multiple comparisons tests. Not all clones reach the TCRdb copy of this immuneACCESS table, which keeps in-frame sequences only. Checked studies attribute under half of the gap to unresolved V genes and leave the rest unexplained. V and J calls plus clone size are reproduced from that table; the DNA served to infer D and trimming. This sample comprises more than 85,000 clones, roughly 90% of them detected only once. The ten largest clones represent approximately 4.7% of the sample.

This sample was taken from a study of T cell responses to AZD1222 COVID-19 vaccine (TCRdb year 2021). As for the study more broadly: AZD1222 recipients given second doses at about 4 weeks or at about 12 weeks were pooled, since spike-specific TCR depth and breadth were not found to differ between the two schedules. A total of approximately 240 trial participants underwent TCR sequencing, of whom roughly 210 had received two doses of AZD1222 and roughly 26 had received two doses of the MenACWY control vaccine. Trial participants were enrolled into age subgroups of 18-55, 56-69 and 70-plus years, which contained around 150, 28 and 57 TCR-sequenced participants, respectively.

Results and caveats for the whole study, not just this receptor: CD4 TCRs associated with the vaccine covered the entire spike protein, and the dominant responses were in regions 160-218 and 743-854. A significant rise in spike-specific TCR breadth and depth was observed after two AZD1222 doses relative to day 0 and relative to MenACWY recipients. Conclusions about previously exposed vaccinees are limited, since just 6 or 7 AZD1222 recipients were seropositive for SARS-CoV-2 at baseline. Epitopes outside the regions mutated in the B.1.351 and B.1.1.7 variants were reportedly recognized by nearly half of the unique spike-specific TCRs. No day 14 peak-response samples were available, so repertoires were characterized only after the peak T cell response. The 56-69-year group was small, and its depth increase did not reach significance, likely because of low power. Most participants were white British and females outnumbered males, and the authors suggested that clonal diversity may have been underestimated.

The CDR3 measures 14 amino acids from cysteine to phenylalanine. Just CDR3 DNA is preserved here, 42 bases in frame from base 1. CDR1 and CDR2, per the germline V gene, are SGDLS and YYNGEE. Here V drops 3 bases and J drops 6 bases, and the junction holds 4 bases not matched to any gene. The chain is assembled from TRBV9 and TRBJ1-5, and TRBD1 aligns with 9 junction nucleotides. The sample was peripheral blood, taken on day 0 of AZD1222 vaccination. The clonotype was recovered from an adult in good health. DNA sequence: TGTGCCAGCAGCGGGGCGGGACAGGGTCAGCCCCAGCATTTT. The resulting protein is CASSGAGQGQPQHF. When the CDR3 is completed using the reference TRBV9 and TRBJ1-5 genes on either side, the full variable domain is DSGVTQTPKHLITATGQRVTLRCSPRSGDLSVYWYQQSLDQGLQFLIQYYNGEERAKGNILERFSAQQFPDLHSELNLSSLELGDSALYFCASSGAGQGQPQHFGDGTRLSIL.